This TCR beta chain was obtained from a study of blood T cell repertoires in COVID-19. On the study more broadly: Acute and convalescent COVID-19 specimens originated in the United States, Italy and Spain.

In the original analysis: From reference gene primer amplification, estimates of nucleated cell counts were derived. Here immunoSEQ multiplex PCR was the method, and the copy in TCRdb shows in-frame clones only, minus some. Clone size and V and J calls were adopted from that table, with D and trimming inferred from the DNA. This table has some 160,000 clones, 85% appearing once. V lost 4 bases, J lost 7 bases, and 19 bases lay in between. CDR1 SGHAT and CDR2 FQNNGV come from the germline V gene. The CDR3 totals 16 residues. Specimen: PBMCs or T cells enriched from blood (not recorded which). The genes are TRBV11-2 and TRBJ1-4; D is perhaps TRBD1 (6 bases). The clonotype originates from a woman aged 40 to 50 who had recovered from COVID-19. The CDR3 sequence: CASSSKGTTRREKLFF. Here the CDR3 DNA reads TGTGCCAGCAGCTCAAAAGGGACAACCCGTCGTGAAAAACTGTTTTTT.